Following are 21 T cell receptor beta chains from one sample sequenced in a study of control samples from healthy donors and cancer patients. Generated by immunoSEQ multiplex PCR, the TCRdb table keeps only in-frame clones and is missing some. The sample contains more than 75,000 clones, approximately 88% of which appear only once. Sequenced sample: PBMCs. These receptors all come from a man between 65 and 85 years old with lung cancer.

This clone was seen a single time. J is TRBJ2-1 and V is TRBV7-2; 8 bases are a match to TRBD2. Unmatched junction bases numbered 4, after V lost 5 bases and J lost 4 bases. The CDR3 extends over 14 amino acids. Looked up from germline, CDR1 is SGHTA and CDR2 is FQGNSA. The DNA of the CDR3 is TGTGCCAGCAGCCTTAGCGGGGTGTACAATGAGCAGTTCTTC. Protein product: CASSLSGVYNEQFF.

This clone was found once. The chain employs TRBV18 and TRBJ1-1; D gene uncertain. This CDR3 is 16 amino acids long. CDR1 and CDR2 from the germline V gene are KGHSH and LQKENI. With 2 bases removed from V and 2 bases from J, the gap between germline ends came to 15 bases. The CDR3 nucleotides are TGTGCCAGCTCACCATCCCGCGGCAGACAAAACACTGAAGCTTTCTTT. Amino acids: CASSPSRGRQNTEAFF.

The rearrangement links TRBV7-9 to TRBJ1-5, with TRBD1 as a possible D gene (6 bases). The CDR3 totals 14 residues. V was clipped by 5 bases and J by 4 bases, with 12 bases between them. CDR1 SEHNR and CDR2 FQNEAQ come from the germline V gene (reference sequence). The chain's CDR3 is CASSPGGGNQPQHF. Written as DNA, the CDR3 is TGTGCCAGCAGCCCAGGAGGGGGGAATCAGCCCCAGCATTTT.

This sequence joins TRBV7-3 and TRBJ2-1; no clear D gene. This CDR3 region has 14 residues. Germline V CDR1 and CDR2: SGHTA, FQGTGA. The V gene lost 0 bases and the J gene lost 6 bases, with 9 bases spanning the gap. CDR3 sequence: CASSLTGSTNEQFF. The CDR3 nucleotides are TGTGCCAGCAGCTTAACGGGCTCCACCAATGAGCAGTTCTTC.

The gene calls are TRBV15 and TRBJ2-2, with D possibly being TRBD2 (7 bases). The V end was cut by 5 bases, the J end by 0 bases, with 13 bases between. The CDR3 runs 16 residues. The germline V gene encodes CDR1 LNHNV and CDR2 YYDKDF (reference sequence). The CDR3 loop reads CATSRGRGANTGELFF. CDR3 sequence (DNA): TGTGCCACCAGCCGAGGGAGGGGGGCGAACACCGGGGAGCTGTTTTTT.

The chain uses TRBV19 and TRBJ1-5; D is ambiguous. The CDR3 loop spans 18 amino acids. The V end lost 3 bases, the J end lost 1 base, and 19 bases lay between the germline ends. Germline V CDR1 and CDR2: LNHDA, SQIVND (reference sequence). The CDR3 sequence is CASSMVAFWGSSNQPQHF. CDR3 bases: TGTGCCAGTAGTATGGTGGCTTTTTGGGGTTCGAGCAATCAGCCCCAGCATTTT.

J is TRBJ2-7 and V is TRBV5-6; D unclear. This CDR3 contains 11 residues. V was trimmed by 4 bases and J by 3 bases, leaving 5 bases between them. The germline V gene has CDR1 SGHDT and CDR2 YYEEEE. The CDR3 bases are TGTGCCAGCAGCCAGGACTACGAGCAGTACTTC. Amino acids: CASSQDYEQYF.

The V gene is TRBV6-5, the J gene TRBJ1-1; unclear D gene. V lost 5 bases to trimming and J lost 4 bases, with 14 bases between them. Germline CDR1 MNHEY, CDR2 SVGAGI. The CDR3 contains 14 residues. CDR3 sequence reads: CASSRTFLITEAFF. The CDR3 DNA follows: TGTGCCAGCAGTCGGACCTTCTTGATCACTGAAGCTTTCTTT.

The chain carries TRBV5-4 and TRBJ2-7; 8 nucleotides line up with TRBD2. The CDR3 is 16 residues long. Per germline, CDR1 SGHNT and CDR2 YYREEE (reference sequence). V shed 0 bases and J 0 bases; nucleotides not matched to a gene: 5. CDR3 in DNA: TGTGCCAGCAGCTTGGGAGGCGGGGGGCTCTCCTACGAGCAGTACTTC. It translates to CASSLGGGGLSYEQYF.

There are a few counts of this clone. V and J are TRBV5-1 and TRBJ2-2, with 8 nucleotides matching TRBD2. Germline loops: CDR1 SGHRS, CDR2 YFSETQ. Trimming removed 4 bases from V and 4 bases from J; junction bases left unmatched: 12. The CDR3 spans 17 residues. The chain's CDR3 is CASSPAPGAGGTGELFF. The CDR3 bases are TGCGCCAGCAGCCCAGCCCCGGGGGCGGGGGGCACCGGGGAGCTGTTTTTT.

The V gene is TRBV5-6, the J gene TRBJ1-3; TRBD1 might be the D (5 bases). V gave up 1 base and J gave up 1 base, with 9 bases separating them. CDR1 and CDR2 from the germline V gene are SGHDT and YYEEEE. There are 15 residues in the CDR3. The CDR3 loop reads CASSLWGISGNTIYF. As DNA, the CDR3 is TGTGCCAGCAGCTTGTGGGGGATATCTGGAAACACCATATATTTT.

V usage is TRBV3-1 (or the pseudogene TRBV3-2) and J usage is TRBJ2-7, with D perhaps matching TRBD2 (6 bases). The length of the CDR3 is 15 residues. V shed 0 bases and J shed 2 bases, with 11 bases lying between them. Per germline, CDR1 LGHDT and CDR2 YNNKEL (reference sequence). The CDR3 DNA reads TGTGCCAGCAGCCAAGATAGGGGACTTACCTACGAGCAGTACTTC. Encoded protein: CASSQDRGLTYEQYF.

The V call is TRBV6-5, the J call TRBJ2-5; no definite D call. Germline assignment: CDR1 MNHEY and CDR2 SVGAGI. Trimming left V 2 bases short and J 5 bases short, with 15 bases between. CDR3 length: 15 residues. The CDR3 DNA reads as TGTGCCAGCAGTTACAAGTTCCCCGCGTCGGAGACCCAGTACTTC. It encodes CASSYKFPASETQYF.

The chain couples TRBV3-1 (or the pseudogene TRBV3-2) to TRBJ1-6; D might be TRBD1 (6 bases). The CDR3 spans 15 residues. Trimming left V 4 bases short and J 3 bases short, with 10 bases between. Germline V gene data show CDR1 as LGHDT and CDR2 as YNNKEL (reference sequence). The CDR3 DNA sequence: TGTGCCAGCAGCCCCACAGGGAACTATAATTCACCCCTCCACTTT. Translation gives CASSPTGNYNSPLHF.

This chain links TRBV28 with TRBJ2-5; 12 bases line up with TRBD1. V was clipped by 6 bases and J by 4 bases; unmatched bases: 0. The germline V gene encodes CDR1 MDHEN and CDR2 SYDVKM. CDR3 length: 13 residues. In DNA, the CDR3 is TGTGCCAGCAGGGGACAGGGGGCAGAGACCCAGTACTTC. This gives the protein CASRGQGAETQYF.

CDR3 residues: CASSAPGTGRETQYF. CDR3 in DNA: TGTGCCAGCTCGGCCCCCGGGACAGGGCGAGAGACCCAGTACTTC. V usage is TRBV18 and J usage is TRBJ2-5; TRBD1 matches 9 bases. This CDR3 is built from 15 residues. Trimming at V came to 6 bases and at J to 4 bases, leaving 9 bases not matched to a gene. The germline V gene has CDR1 KGHSH and CDR2 LQKENI.

The J gene is TRBJ2-3, the V gene TRBV9, with TRBD1 matching 8 bases. The germline V gene has CDR1 SGDLS and CDR2 YYNGEE. The ends lost 1 base at V and 4 bases at J; junction bases unmatched: 2. CDR3 length: 14 amino acids. The CDR3 sequence: CASSVTQGADTQYF. The CDR3 bases are TGTGCCAGCAGCGTAACACAGGGGGCAGATACGCAGTATTTT.

The sample holds a few counts of this clone. The chain has TRBV7-2 and TRBJ1-5, with D unresolved. The length of the CDR3 is 14 residues. V lost 4 bases and J lost 9, with 16 bases in between. Germline V CDR1 and CDR2: SGHTA, FQGNSA. This chain's CDR3 is CASSSDVGRGPQHF. In nucleotides, the CDR3 is TGTGCCAGCAGCTCGGACGTTGGACGGGGGCCCCAGCATTTT.

Remarks on this clone: This sample includes further DNA sequences coding for the same CDR3. The chain recombines TRBV19 with TRBJ2-3, with 11 bases aligning to TRBD2. V gave up 4 bases and J gave up 3 bases; unmatched junction bases: 6. Germline V gene data show CDR1 as LNHDA and CDR2 as SQIVND (reference sequence). CDR3 length equals 16 residues. The DNA for the CDR3 is TGTGCCAGTAGTACCTTAGCGGGGGGGAGGACAGATACGCAGTATTTT. It is translated as CASSTLAGGRTDTQYF. Drawing the rest from reference TRBV19 and TRBJ2-3, the complete variable domain is DGGITQSPKYLFRKEGQNVTLSCEQNLNHDAMYWYRQDPGQGLRLIYYSQIVNDFQKGDIAEGYSVSREKKESFPLTVTSAQKNPTAFYLCASSTLAGGRTDTQYFGPGTRLTVL.

This chain links TRBV7-9 with TRBJ2-1; 8 positions agree with TRBD2. After removal of 1 base from V and 9 bases from J, the junction contained 2 bases not matched to a gene. The germline CDR1 and CDR2 sequences are SEHNR and FQNEAQ (reference sequence). This CDR3 is 13 amino acids long. CDR3 sequence (DNA): TGTGCCAGCAGCTTAGGGACTAGCACTGAGCAGTTCTTC. Translated, it gives CASSLGTSTEQFF.

The V and J genes are TRBV20-1 and TRBJ2-7, with 7 bases that match TRBD2. With V trimmed by 5 bases and J by 6 bases, 4 bases remained unmatched. The CDR3 is 11 amino acids. CDR1 is DFQATT and CDR2 is SNEGSKA in the germline V gene (reference sequence). CDR3 bases: TGCAGTGCTGAGGGACTAAGCGAGCAGTACTTC. Amino acid sequence: CSAEGLSEQYF.